One sample yielded the 14 T cell receptor beta chains listed below, sequenced in a study of cytomegalovirus exposure and HLA in healthy donors. The PCR used 60 Vbeta and 13 Jbeta primers. The assay was immunoSEQ multiplex PCR, and TCRdb's table has in-frame clones only and misses some. The sample lists 150,000 to 180,000 clones, 60% to 85% occurring once. Sequencing used PBMCs. These TCRs come from a woman between 40 and 55 years old in good health and CMV-seronegative.

The chain joins TRBV5-1 to TRBJ2-3, with 13 bases that match TRBD2. The germline V gene has CDR1 SGHRS and CDR2 YFSETQ. This CDR3 region has 15 residues. The V segment lost 4 bases and the J segment 7 bases; nucleotides outside the gene matches: 6. In DNA, the CDR3 is TGCGCCAGCAGCCAACTAGCGGGGGGGCAAAATACGCAGTATTTT. Translation gives CASSQLAGGQNTQYF.

The chain is built from TRBV7-6 and TRBJ1-2, with TRBD1 matching 8 bases. After removal of 2 bases from V and 4 bases from J, the junction contained 3 bases not matched to a gene. CDR3 length equals 14 residues. Germline CDR1 is SGHVS and CDR2 is FNYEAQ. The CDR3 bases are TGTGCCAGCAGCTTATCCGACAGGGGCTATGGCTACACCTTC. It codes for CASSLSDRGYGYTF.

This chain links TRBV5-1 with TRBJ2-1; TRBD2 is a possible D gene (6 bases). Trimming removed 0 bases at V and 13 bases at J, with 20 bases between. The CDR3 runs to 15 residues. Germline CDR1 and CDR2: SGHRS and YFSETQ. Here the CDR3 DNA reads TGCGCCAGCAGCTTGGCCGGTGGGGGGTTGAGCCCCCAGTTCTTC. Encoded protein: CASSLAGGGLSPQFF.

This chain links TRBV7-9 with TRBJ2-1; the D gene is possibly TRBD2 (6 bases). The CDR3 runs to 15 residues. Trimming cost V 4 bases and J 6 bases, with 16 bases left between them. From germline, CDR1 is SEHNR and CDR2 FQNEAQ (reference sequence). The CDR3 here is CASSSPKPSVNEQFF. The DNA of the CDR3 is TGTGCCAGCAGCTCTCCAAAGCCTAGCGTCAATGAGCAGTTCTTC.

The chain joins TRBV5-1 to TRBJ2-3; D call uncertain. CDR3 size: 14 residues. V gave up 0 bases and J gave up 1 base, with 6 bases separating them. CDR1 and CDR2 from the germline V gene are SGHRS and YFSETQ. For the CDR3, the DNA is TGCGCCAGCAGCTTGGCGCCGGGCACAGATACGCAGTATTTT. Protein: CASSLAPGTDTQYF.

The chain is built from TRBV4-2 and TRBJ1-2; D gene unclear. CDR1 and CDR2 (germline): LGHNA, YNFKEQ. Trimming took 8 bases from V and 3 from J, leaving 10 bases between them. The CDR3 length is 12 residues. CDR3 nucleotides: TGTGCCAGCGGCAAGATGGACTATGGCTACACCTTC. Residues: CASGKMDYGYTF.

V is TRBV4-2 and J is TRBJ1-2, with a tentative D call TRBD1 (6 bases). The CDR3 loop spans 14 amino acids. Germline loops: CDR1 LGHNA, CDR2 YNFKEQ. Trimming shortened V by 0 bases and J by 11 bases, and 16 bases separated the two germline ends. As DNA, the CDR3 is TGTGCCAGCAGCCAAGATTGGACAGAGGGGGGGTACACCTTC. Residues: CASSQDWTEGGYTF.

The chain uses TRBV9 and TRBJ1-6; the D is unclear. In germline, CDR1 is SGDLS, CDR2 YYNGEE. Trimming took off 7 bases at V and 7 bases at J, with 9 bases between the two ends. This CDR3 has 12 amino acids. CDR3 sequence reads: CASGEFNSPLHF. CDR3 coding DNA: TGTGCCAGCGGAGAATTCAATTCACCCCTCCACTTT.

This clone has just a few counts. At one of its ends the junction is not consistent with the germline gene, which may arise from a read error. This sample includes further DNA sequences coding for the same CDR3. The genes are TRBV4-2 and TRBJ1-1; 10 bases match TRBD1. CDR1 is LGHNA, CDR2 YNFKEQ, per germline. CDR3 size: 15 residues. The CDR3 sequence is CASSGDRGLNTEAFF. CDR3 coding DNA: TGTGCCAGCAGCGGGGACAGGGGCCTGAACACTGAGGCTTTCTTT.

This chain uses TRBV7-9 with TRBJ2-3, with D tentatively TRBD2 (5 bases). This CDR3 contains 13 residues. The V end was cut by 5 bases, the J end by 8 bases, with 14 bases between. CDR1 and CDR2 from the germline V gene are SEHNR and FQNEAQ (reference sequence). CDR3 nucleotide sequence: TGTGCCAGCAGCCCCCACGAGGGCCTTACGCAGTATTTT. Residues: CASSPHEGLTQYF. Full variable domain (missing parts from reference TRBV7-9 and TRBJ2-3): DTGVSQNPRHKITKRGQNVTFRCDPISEHNRLYWYRQTLGQGPEFLTYFQNEAQLEKSRLLSDRFSAERPKGSFSTLEIQRTEQGDSAMYLCASSPHEGLTQYFGPGTRLTVL.

The chain recombines TRBV30 with TRBJ1-4, with a tentative D call TRBD1 (5 bases). V lost 0 bases and J 0 bases, leaving 17 bases between the germline ends. The length of the CDR3 is 18 residues. The germline V gene encodes CDR1 GTSNPN and CDR2 SVGIG (reference sequence). CDR3 region: CAWSVGTTGLATNEKLFF. CDR3 coding DNA: TGTGCCTGGAGTGTTGGGACTACTGGGCTAGCAACTAATGAAAAACTGTTTTTT.

The chain carries TRBV6-5 and TRBJ2-7, with 12 bases lining up with TRBD2. This CDR3 contains 15 residues. Germline V gene sequence: CDR1 MNHEY, CDR2 SVGAGI. V lost 6 bases, J lost 4 bases, and 7 bases stayed unmatched. As DNA, the CDR3 is TGTGCCAGCAGCCCTAGCGGGGGGGCATTTTACGAGCAGTACTTC. Translated: CASSPSGGAFYEQYF.

The chain uses TRBV4-1 and TRBJ1-1; 10 bases fit TRBD1. Germline loops: CDR1 MGHRA, CDR2 YSYEKL. This CDR3 contains 17 residues. V lost 8 bases, J lost 1 base, and 13 bases stayed unmatched. The CDR3 DNA follows: TGCGCCAGCGGCGGACAGGGGGGGTTTTTGGCGAACACTGAAGCTTTCTTT. It codes for CASGGQGGFLANTEAFF.

V and J are TRBV10-1 and TRBJ2-5; TRBD1 agrees at 10 bases. This CDR3 has 15 amino acids. The ends lost 0 bases at V and 2 bases at J; junction bases unmatched: 0. The germline CDR1 and CDR2 sequences are WNHNN and SYGVQD (reference sequence). CDR3 DNA sequence: TGCGCCAGCAGTGAGTCGGACAGGGGGCAAGAGACCCAGTACTTC. It specifies CASSESDRGQETQYF.